Below, 23 T cell receptor beta chains from the same sample are listed, as sequenced in a study of blood T cell repertoires in COVID-19. Assay used: immunoSEQ multiplex PCR; TCRdb lists only in-frame clones, some missing. The sample includes approximately 68,000 clones, approximately 80% of them seen just once. Material for sequencing was peripheral blood. The receptor set was obtained from a woman aged 45-60 years with acute or convalescent COVID-19.

The chain carries TRBV9 and TRBJ2-1; 12 positions match TRBD2. The CDR3 consists of 22 residues. The trim removed 0 bases at V and 2 bases at J, leaving 18 bases unmatched. Per germline, CDR1 SGDLS and CDR2 YYNGEE. The CDR3 sequence: CASSVAVGLLAGGGIPYNEQFF. The CDR3 DNA follows: TGTGCCAGCAGCGTAGCTGTGGGACTGCTAGCGGGAGGGGGTATCCCCTACAATGAGCAGTTCTTC.

This chain uses TRBV10-3 with TRBJ2-3, with 12 bases identical to TRBD2. This CDR3 has 14 amino acids. In germline, CDR1 is ENHRY, CDR2 SYGVKD. V trimming: 10 bases; J trimming: 3 bases; junction bases outside the gene matches: 5. The CDR3 loop is CATATSGSTDTQYF. In DNA form, the CDR3 reads TGTGCCACCGCGACTAGCGGGAGTACAGATACGCAGTATTTT.

V usage is TRBV20-1 and J usage is TRBJ2-3; no definite D call. Germline V gives CDR1 DFQATT, CDR2 SNEGSKA (reference sequence). The length of the CDR3 is 11 residues. V gave up 8 bases and J gave up 4 bases, with 10 bases separating them. The CDR3 region has the DNA TGCAGTTCTTTAGCTGCAGATACGCAGTATTTT. It encodes CSSLAADTQYF.

This clone was observed once. The chain's CDR3 is CASSESVLQPQHF. The CDR3 nucleotides are TGTGCCAGTAGTGAGTCGGTACTTCAGCCCCAGCATTTT. The chain joins TRBV19 to TRBJ1-5; D is ambiguous. CDR1 LNHDA and CDR2 SQIVND come from the germline V gene (reference sequence). V was clipped by 5 bases and J by 6 bases, with 11 bases between them. This CDR3 has 13 residues.

This clone came up once. The chain employs TRBV4-1 and TRBJ1-1; maybe TRBD1 (5 bases). Germline lookup yields CDR1 MGHRA and CDR2 YSYEKL. CDR3 length: 15 residues. V was cut by 4 bases and J by 3 bases, with 15 bases left in between. The DNA of the CDR3 is TGCGCCAGCAGCCCAGCCGGGGGGAGGGACACTGAAGCTTTCTTT. It codes for CASSPAGGRDTEAFF.

The rearrangement links TRBV4-1 to TRBJ1-5, with D hard to call. The CDR3 is 16 residues long. CDR1 is MGHRA and CDR2 is YSYEKL in the germline V gene. V shed 1 base and J shed 2 bases, with 12 bases lying between them. CDR3 nucleotides: TGCGCCAGCAGCCAAGTGGTGGGAGGCGGCAATCAGCCCCAGCATTTT. It yields the protein CASSQVVGGGNQPQHF.

The chain employs TRBV7-2 and TRBJ2-1; a possible D gene is TRBD2 (6 bases). The CDR3 contains 15 residues. Germline V gives CDR1 SGHTA, CDR2 FQGNSA. Trimming shortened V by 1 base and J by 5 bases, and 12 bases separated the two germline ends. This CDR3 is CASSLVASVNNEQFF. The CDR3, as DNA: TGTGCCAGCAGCTTAGTGGCTAGCGTAAACAATGAGCAGTTCTTC. The complete variable domain, with remaining parts taken from reference TRBV7-2 and TRBJ2-1, reads GAGVSQSPSNKVTEKGKDVELRCDPISGHTALYWYRQSLGQGLEFLIYFQGNSAPDKSGLPSDRFSAERTGGSVSTLTIQRTQQEDSAVYLCASSLVASVNNEQFFGPGTRLTVL.

CDR3 protein: CASSLDRGYNSPLHF. CDR3 sequence (DNA): TGTGCCAGCAGCCTGGACAGGGGCTATAATTCACCCCTCCACTTT. V is TRBV6-5 and J is TRBJ1-6; 9 bases match TRBD1. The junction had 3 bases not matched to a gene; V was cut back by 6 bases and J by 3 bases. From germline, CDR1 is MNHEY and CDR2 SVGAGI. The CDR3 loop spans 15 amino acids.

This sequence joins TRBV3-1 (or the pseudogene TRBV3-2) and TRBJ2-5; D gene ambiguous. The CDR3 length is 13 residues. V lost 6 bases and J 1 base, leaving 9 bases between the germline ends. Germline loops: CDR1 LGHDT, CDR2 YNNKEL (reference sequence). In DNA form, the CDR3 reads TGTGCCAGCAGTCATTTGGCCCAAGAGACCCAGTACTTC. It yields the protein CASSHLAQETQYF.

J is TRBJ1-3 and V is TRBV19; tentative D call: TRBD1 (6 bases). Trimming left V 4 bases short and J 0 bases short, with 10 bases between. Germline V CDR1 and CDR2: LNHDA, SQIVND (reference sequence). This CDR3 is built from 15 residues. Written as DNA, the CDR3 is TGTGCCAGTAGTACCGGGGACAACTCTGGAAACACCATATATTTT. Amino acid sequence: CASSTGDNSGNTIYF.

The V and J genes are TRBV24-1 and TRBJ1-5; possibly TRBD1 for D (6 bases). V was cut by 9 bases and J by 5 bases, with 16 bases left in between. The CDR3 consists of 14 residues. Germline V gives CDR1 KGHDR, CDR2 SFDVKD. The CDR3 loop is CATGAGTIDQPQHF. CDR3 coding DNA: TGTGCCACCGGCGCCGGGACAATTGATCAGCCCCAGCATTTT.

This clone turned up a few times. This chain joins TRBV7-2 and TRBJ2-4, with 7 bases matching TRBD2. CDR1 SGHTA and CDR2 FQGNSA come from the germline V gene. Trimming took 5 bases from V and 8 from J; bases not matched to a gene: 6. This CDR3 is built from 13 residues. CDR3 sequence reads: CASSARDYHIQYF. In DNA form, the CDR3 reads TGTGCCAGCAGCGCCCGGGACTATCACATTCAGTACTTC.

The rearrangement joins TRBV30 to TRBJ1-2; D is unresolved. In germline, CDR1 is GTSNPN, CDR2 SVGIG (reference sequence). V shed 8 bases and J shed 4 bases, with 17 bases lying between them. The CDR3 extends over 13 amino acids. The CDR3 loop is CAEMTSTTYGYTF. In DNA, the CDR3 is TGTGCCGAAATGACATCTACCACCTATGGCTACACCTTC.

The chain has TRBV3-1 (or the pseudogene TRBV3-2) and TRBJ1-4; D may be TRBD1 (6 bases). This CDR3 has 14 amino acids. Germline assignment: CDR1 LGHDT and CDR2 YNNKEL (reference sequence). With 4 bases removed from V and 8 bases from J, the gap between germline ends came to 14 bases. The CDR3 sequence: CASSPSTGYEKLFF. As DNA, the CDR3 is TGTGCCAGCAGCCCGTCGACAGGATACGAAAAACTGTTTTTT.

V gene TRBV4-1 combines with J gene TRBJ1-3, with no clear D. V dropped 1 base and J dropped 0 bases, with 7 bases sitting between them. The CDR3 spans 15 residues. From germline, CDR1 is MGHRA and CDR2 YSYEKL. CDR3 in DNA: TGCGCCAGCAGCCAAGGGGCAGTCTCTGGAAACACCATATATTTT. It codes for CASSQGAVSGNTIYF.

This clone came up a few times. The chain carries TRBV28 and TRBJ1-6; D is possibly TRBD1 (5 bases). CDR1 and CDR2 from the germline V gene are MDHEN and SYDVKM. The V and J ends lost 1 base and 7 bases respectively, with 11 bases between them. This CDR3 has 15 residues. The chain's CDR3 is CASSLSAGRNSPLHF. For the CDR3, the DNA is TGTGCCAGCAGTTTATCGGCAGGGCGCAATTCACCCCTCCACTTT.

This clone was recorded once. This chain uses TRBV6-1 with TRBJ2-2, with 7 nucleotides matching TRBD2. This CDR3 has 16 amino acids. Germline V CDR1 and CDR2: MNHNS, SASEGT. Trimming cost V 1 base and J 5 bases; bases outside gene matches: 7. The CDR3 DNA reads as TGTGCCAGCAGTGAAGGGATAATCGGGAGGACCGGGGAGCTGTTTTTT. It specifies CASSEGIIGRTGELFF.

The chain has TRBV6-1 and TRBJ1-1; D remains unclear. This CDR3 has 11 residues. Germline V gene lookup returns CDR1 MNHNS and CDR2 SASEGT. Trimming shortened V by 2 bases and J by 14 bases, and 12 bases separated the two germline ends. The CDR3 protein is CASSEWTRGFF. CDR3 bases: TGTGCCAGCAGTGAATGGACTAGAGGATTCTTT.

This clone was recorded a few times. The V and J genes are TRBV5-1 and TRBJ2-1; 7 bases are shared with TRBD1. The CDR3 is 15 amino acids. Germline values: CDR1 SGHRS, CDR2 YFSETQ. The junction had 8 bases not matched to a gene; V was cut back by 4 bases and J by 4 bases. Here the CDR3 reads CASSVTGDIYNEQFF. The CDR3, as DNA: TGCGCCAGCAGCGTCACAGGGGACATATACAATGAGCAGTTCTTC.

This clone was found once. The CDR3 sequence is CAISLHGQGASKNIQYF. The CDR3 DNA reads as TGTGCCATCTCACTACACGGACAGGGGGCGTCCAAAAACATTCAGTACTTC. The chain has TRBV28 and TRBJ2-4; 11 nucleotides align to TRBD1. CDR3 size: 17 residues. V trimming: 10 bases; J trimming: 2 bases; junction bases outside the gene matches: 13. CDR1 and CDR2 (germline): MDHEN, SYDVKM.

The chain uses TRBV9 and TRBJ2-5; the D gene is possibly TRBD2 (5 bases). The ends were cut back, 3 bases at V and 5 bases at J, with 11 bases in the middle. CDR3 length: 13 amino acids. Looked up from germline, CDR1 is SGDLS and CDR2 is YYNGEE. The CDR3 DNA is TGTGCCAGCAGCGGCGAGGGCTGGGAGACCCAGTACTTC. The encoded protein is CASSGEGWETQYF.

V is TRBV10-3 and J is TRBJ1-1; no reliable D call. The V end was cut by 6 bases, the J end by 1 base, with 9 bases between. CDR3 length equals 13 residues. Germline loops: CDR1 ENHRY, CDR2 SYGVKD. CDR3 loop: CAIRQSENTEAFF. DNA of the CDR3: TGTGCCATCAGACAGTCCGAGAACACTGAAGCTTTCTTT.

The rearrangement links TRBV6-2 or TRBV6-3 to TRBJ2-7; 15 nucleotides match TRBD2. V lost 2 bases and J lost 6; bases outside the gene matches: 2. The CDR3 runs 15 residues. CDR1 is MNHEY and CDR2 is SVGEGT in the germline V gene. This chain's CDR3 is CASSYRGLAGGEQYF. The CDR3 coding sequence is TGTGCCAGCAGTTACCGGGGACTAGCGGGAGGCGAGCAGTACTTC.